The next 27 T cell receptor beta chains were all read from a single sample in a study of CD8+ T cells in alopecia areata. Treatment indicated: oral pan-JAK inhibitor, 5-10 mg twice daily. The sequencing template was cDNA reverse transcribed from extracted RNA. TCRdb keeps only in-frame clones here, not all; method: immunoSEQ multiplex PCR. The repertoire includes some 130,000 clones, 53% of them detected once, and roughly 0.5% sits in the top ten. The specimen was CD4+ T cells sorted from blood, collected at week 4, from a patient treated with tofacitinib. The source is a human donor with alopecia areata.

The CDR3 DNA is TGTGCCAGCTCACCCAGGGACCACGAGCAGTACTTC. The encoded protein is CASSPRDHEQYF. The chain is built from TRBV18 and TRBJ2-7; D might be TRBD1 or TRBD2, each matching 5 bases. V lost 3 bases to trimming and J lost 5 bases, with 8 bases between them. The CDR3 totals 12 residues. Germline CDR1 and CDR2: KGHSH and LQKENI.

The CDR3 protein is CACNKGTGELFF. As DNA, the CDR3 is TGTGCCTGTAACAAGGGCACCGGGGAGCTGTTTTTT. The J gene is TRBJ2-2, the V gene TRBV6-5; D gene unclear. The CDR3 runs 12 residues. CDR1 and CDR2 from the germline V gene are MNHEY and SVGAGI. The ends were cut back, 11 bases at V and 4 bases at J, with 11 bases in the middle.

The chain has TRBV29-1 and TRBJ2-2; D is perhaps TRBD1 (6 bases). This CDR3 has 14 residues. The germline V gene encodes CDR1 SQVTM and CDR2 ANQGSEA. V dropped 4 bases and J dropped 2 bases, with 11 bases sitting between them. The CDR3 loop reads CSVVEQGNTGELFF. For the CDR3, the DNA is TGCAGCGTTGTTGAACAGGGTAACACCGGGGAGCTGTTTTTT.

The chain carries TRBV5-6 and TRBJ2-7, with TRBD1 identical over 10 bases. The CDR3 length is 12 residues. The junction had 1 base not matched to a gene; V was cut back by 4 bases and J by 6 bases. Germline V gene lookup returns CDR1 SGHDT and CDR2 YYEEEE. For the CDR3, the DNA is TGTGCCAGCAGCCGGACAGGGGGCGAGCAGTACTTC. As protein: CASSRTGGEQYF.

The genes are TRBV10-3 and TRBJ2-7, with 11 nucleotides matching TRBD2. Germline V gives CDR1 ENHRY, CDR2 SYGVKD. J gave up 2 bases and V 10 bases, and 7 bases lay outside the gene matches. CDR3 length: 14 amino acids. The CDR3: CATHQGLAAYEQYF. The CDR3 DNA reads TGTGCCACCCACCAGGGACTAGCGGCCTACGAGCAGTACTTC.

This clone has a count of ten or more. V is TRBV11-2 and J is TRBJ1-1, with a tentative D call TRBD1 (5 bases). The CDR3 sequence is 13 residues long. V dropped 3 bases and J dropped 1 base, with 6 bases sitting between them. Germline CDR1 reads SGHAT; CDR2 reads FQNNGV. The DNA for the CDR3 is TGTGCCAGCAGCTTTGGACAGAACACTGAAGCTTTCTTT. It codes for CASSFGQNTEAFF.

The V and J genes are TRBV5-1 and TRBJ1-5; no definite D call. CDR3 length equals 15 residues. Trimming removed 0 bases from V and 0 bases from J, with 7 bases in between. Per germline, CDR1 SGHRS and CDR2 YFSETQ. DNA of the CDR3: TGCGCCAGCAGCTTGGAGAGTTATAGCAATCAGCCCCAGCATTTT. Translation: CASSLESYSNQPQHF.

This clone was seen a few times. This chain connects TRBV27 to TRBJ2-7, with 8 nucleotides matching TRBD2. CDR3 length: 16 amino acids. Germline CDR1 and CDR2: MNHEY and SMNVEV (reference sequence). V shed 4 bases, J shed 2 bases, and the junction held 10 bases outside the gene matches. DNA for the CDR3: TGTGCCAGCAGTTCTGTCGGACTAGCTAGACCCTACGAGCAGTACTTC. This codes for CASSSVGLARPYEQYF.

The gene calls are TRBV30 and TRBJ1-2; D not certain. Germline assignment: CDR1 GTSNPN and CDR2 SVGIG (reference sequence). V was trimmed by 5 bases and J by 8 bases, leaving 15 bases between them. CDR3 length: 12 residues. CDR3 in DNA: TGTGCCTGGGTCTCTGCGGGCCCGGGCTACACCTTC. It encodes CAWVSAGPGYTF.

The chain uses TRBV11-3 and TRBJ1-5; D remains ambiguous. V lost 1 base to trimming and J lost 11 bases, with 9 bases between them. The length of the CDR3 is 12 residues. CDR1 and CDR2 from the germline V gene are SGHNT and YENEEA. CDR3 loop: CASSLGRSAQHF. CDR3 bases: TGTGCCAGCAGCTTAGGGCGCTCAGCCCAGCATTTT.

This chain joins TRBV30 and TRBJ2-7, with D tentatively TRBD1 (6 bases). This CDR3 region has 14 residues. CDR1 is GTSNPN and CDR2 is SVGIG in the germline V gene (reference sequence). V was shortened by 5 bases and J by 4 bases, with 18 bases between the two germline ends. CDR3 residues: CAWGFAGTYYEQYF. As DNA, the CDR3 is TGTGCCTGGGGCTTCGCCGGGACATATTACGAGCAGTACTTC.

The J gene is TRBJ2-1, the V gene TRBV30; 7 positions agree with TRBD2. Trimming cost V 3 bases and J 7 bases; bases outside gene matches: 12. The germline gives CDR1 GTSNPN, CDR2 SVGIG (reference sequence). CDR3 length: 15 amino acids. CDR3 sequence: CAWRAGLAAGNEQFF. CDR3 bases: TGTGCCTGGAGAGCGGGACTCGCGGCTGGGAATGAGCAGTTCTTC.

The chain joins TRBV5-1 to TRBJ2-3; unclear D gene. V was shortened by 0 bases and J by 7 bases, with 12 bases between the two germline ends. Germline-derived CDR1 and CDR2 are SGHRS and YFSETQ. The CDR3 consists of 14 residues. The CDR3 region has the DNA TGCGCCAGCAGCTTGGGACAACGAGTAAATACGCAGTATTTT. Translated: CASSLGQRVNTQYF.

The genes are TRBV27 and TRBJ1-1; maybe TRBD1 (6 bases). V was pared by 7 bases and J by 2 bases, with 17 bases between. Germline CDR1 reads MNHEY; CDR2 reads SMNVEV (reference sequence). This CDR3 has 15 amino acids. The CDR3 is CASNSGGLDNTEAFF. DNA of the CDR3: TGTGCCAGCAACTCGGGGGGCCTGGATAACACTGAAGCTTTCTTT.

DNA for the CDR3: TGTGCCAGCAGCCAAGCCACTAGCGGGCCCTACGAGCAGTACTTC. Amino acids: CASSQATSGPYEQYF. The J gene is TRBJ2-7, the V gene TRBV4-2, with 9 bases fitting TRBD2. Germline loops: CDR1 LGHNA, CDR2 YNFKEQ. This CDR3 has 15 amino acids. Trimming cost V 1 base and J 2 bases; bases outside gene matches: 3.

This clone was counted only a few times. V gene TRBV29-1 combines with J gene TRBJ2-7; D is tentatively TRBD1 or TRBD2 (5 bases each). The V end lost 5 bases, the J end lost 4 bases, and 21 bases lay between the germline ends. Germline lookup yields CDR1 SQVTM and CDR2 ANQGSEA. This CDR3 comprises 15 residues. CDR3 coding DNA: TGCAGCGTTATCCGCCGTGAGGGGAATAGTTACGAGCAGTACTTC. Protein: CSVIRREGNSYEQYF.

This chain joins TRBV30 and TRBJ2-7, with D possibly TRBD1 on 6 matching bases. The CDR3 runs to 14 residues. V was shortened by 3 bases and J by 3 bases, with 15 bases between the two germline ends. Looked up from germline, CDR1 is GTSNPN and CDR2 is SVGIG (reference sequence). The CDR3: CAWRARDKYYEQYF. The DNA of the CDR3 is TGTGCCTGGAGGGCCCGGGACAAATACTACGAGCAGTACTTC.

V is TRBV4-1 and J is TRBJ2-5, with 11 bases aligning to TRBD1. CDR1 MGHRA and CDR2 YSYEKL come from the germline V gene. The CDR3 runs to 15 residues. V shed 5 bases and J 4 bases; nucleotides not matched to a gene: 6. The CDR3 bases are TGCGCCAGCAGCTCCGGGACAGGGGGAGGAGAGACCCAGTACTTC. It translates to CASSSGTGGGETQYF.

This clone was seen a handful of times. This chain links TRBV19 with TRBJ1-5; D unclear. The ends were cut back, 7 bases at V and 3 bases at J, with 19 bases in the middle. This CDR3 is built from 16 residues. CDR1 and CDR2 from the germline V gene are LNHDA and SQIVND (reference sequence). The chain's CDR3 is CASTLGYGGFNQPQHF. For the CDR3, the DNA is TGTGCCAGTACCCTAGGGTACGGTGGATTCAATCAGCCCCAGCATTTT. Filled out from reference TRBV19 and TRBJ1-5, the complete variable domain reads DGGITQSPKYLFRKEGQNVTLSCEQNLNHDAMYWYRQDPGQGLRLIYYSQIVNDFQKGDIAEGYSVSREKKESFPLTVTSAQKNPTAFYLCASTLGYGGFNQPQHFGDGTRLSIL.

This clone has a count of ten or more. Other nucleotide sequences in the sample specify the same CDR3. The chain employs TRBV6-1 and TRBJ2-7, with 9 positions matching TRBD1. After removal of 5 bases from V and 7 bases from J, the junction contained 3 bases not matched to a gene. This CDR3 region has 12 residues. Per the germline V gene, CDR1 is MNHNS and CDR2 is SASEGT. The CDR3 here is CASSRQGEEQYF. Here the CDR3 DNA reads TGTGCCAGCAGTAGACAGGGGGAAGAGCAGTACTTC.

The chain recombines TRBV5-1 with TRBJ2-1; D remains ambiguous. Germline V gives CDR1 SGHRS, CDR2 YFSETQ. This CDR3 contains 16 residues. Trimming left V 6 bases short and J 3 bases short, with 19 bases between. The CDR3 DNA reads TGCGCCAGCACGATCCTTGGCGGCACATTCTACAATGAGCAGTTCTTC. Translated, it gives CASTILGGTFYNEQFF.

V is TRBV15 and J is TRBJ2-5; maybe TRBD2 (5 bases). Germline values: CDR1 LNHNV, CDR2 YYDKDF (reference sequence). V dropped 0 bases and J dropped 4 bases, with 18 bases sitting between them. CDR3 length equals 17 residues. CDR3 sequence: CATSRDERWLARETQYF. CDR3 sequence (DNA): TGTGCCACCAGCAGAGATGAAAGGTGGCTAGCTAGAGAGACCCAGTACTTC.

The chain recombines TRBV28 with TRBJ1-2, with unresolved D. The CDR3 is 13 amino acids. With 6 bases removed from V and 1 base from J, the gap between germline ends came to 9 bases. Germline-derived CDR1 and CDR2 are MDHEN and SYDVKM. The CDR3 loop reads CASRYTDNYGYTF. The CDR3 DNA reads as TGTGCCAGCAGATATACAGATAACTATGGCTACACCTTC.

The chain employs TRBV6-5 and TRBJ1-2; D is unresolved. The V end lost 5 bases, the J end lost 2 bases, and 12 bases lay between the germline ends. Germline-derived CDR1 and CDR2 are MNHEY and SVGAGI. The CDR3 runs 14 residues. The CDR3 loop is CASSIYQENYGYTF. CDR3 nucleotide sequence: TGTGCCAGCAGTATATATCAGGAGAACTATGGCTACACCTTC.

The chain is built from TRBV30 and TRBJ1-2, with 8 bases lining up with TRBD1. Trimming took 2 bases from V and 7 from J; bases not matched to a gene: 3. The CDR3 has 12 amino acids. Germline V gene sequence: CDR1 GTSNPN, CDR2 SVGIG (reference sequence). The CDR3 protein is CAWSPGGSGYTF. CDR3 in DNA: TGTGCCTGGAGTCCAGGGGGCTCTGGCTACACCTTC.

This clone was observed a handful of times. The genes are TRBV29-1 and TRBJ1-1; perhaps TRBD1 as D (6 bases). Germline V CDR1 and CDR2: SQVTM, ANQGSEA. The V gene lost 7 bases and the J gene lost 0 bases, with 9 bases spanning the gap. The CDR3 spans 12 residues. The CDR3 is CSAGQLNTEAFF. The CDR3 coding sequence is TGCAGCGCAGGACAGCTGAACACTGAAGCTTTCTTT.

This clone was recorded many times. The chain is built from TRBV5-1 and TRBJ2-1; 15 nucleotides match TRBD2. CDR1 and CDR2 from the germline V gene are SGHRS and YFSETQ. Losses at the gene ends were 4 bases for V and 2 bases for J; bases not matched to a gene: 7. This CDR3 comprises 18 residues. In DNA, the CDR3 is TGCGCCAGCAGCCCGGGACTAGCGGGAGGCCGTGCCTACAATGAGCAGTTCTTC. As protein: CASSPGLAGGRAYNEQFF.